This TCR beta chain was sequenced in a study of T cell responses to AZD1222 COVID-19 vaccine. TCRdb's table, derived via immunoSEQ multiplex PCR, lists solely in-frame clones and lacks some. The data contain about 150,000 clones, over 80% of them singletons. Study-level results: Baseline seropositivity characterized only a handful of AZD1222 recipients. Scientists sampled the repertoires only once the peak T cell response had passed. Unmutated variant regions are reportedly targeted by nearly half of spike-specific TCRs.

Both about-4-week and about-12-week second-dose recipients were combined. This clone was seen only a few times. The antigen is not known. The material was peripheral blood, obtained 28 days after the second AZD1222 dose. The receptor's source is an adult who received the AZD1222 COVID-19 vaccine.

The CDR3 is CASSLDPGGLPSEQYF. The CDR3 DNA is TGTGCCAGCAGCTTAGATCCCGGCGGACTACCCAGCGAGCAGTACTTC. The chain combines TRBV7-2 with TRBJ2-7; D might be TRBD2 (6 bases). V was cut by 1 base and J by 6 bases, with 19 bases left in between. From germline, CDR1 is SGHTA and CDR2 FQGNSA. The CDR3 is 16 residues long.